This is a list of T cell receptor beta chains from one sample in a study of cytomegalovirus exposure and HLA in healthy donors. The assay was immunoSEQ multiplex PCR, and TCRdb's table has in-frame clones only and misses some. This sample has about 170,000 clones; 75% to 85% occur once, and the top ten carry around 0.91%. Material for sequencing was PBMCs. The receptors here all came from a girl aged 2 to 9 in good health and CMV-seropositive. CDR3s include the opening cysteine and the closing phenylalanine or tryptophan. The order of the fields is V gene, J gene, clone size, CDR3 protein. The size field is filled for only some rows; it gives once, few, many or a size class.

V gene: TRBV19
J gene: TRBJ2-7
clone size: NA
CDR3 protein: CASSPHGAGGPSRYEQYF

V gene: TRBV7-6
J gene: TRBJ2-7
clone size: NA
CDR3 protein: CASSLGATGTSYEQYF

V gene: TRBV11-2
J gene: TRBJ2-1
clone size: NA
CDR3 protein: CASSGRPHSGTSGRHEQFF

V gene: TRBV5-1
J gene: TRBJ2-7
clone size: once
CDR3 protein: CASSLPSGRTYEQYF

V gene: TRBV4-1
J gene: TRBJ2-7
clone size: NA
CDR3 protein: CASSLSSSYEQYF

V gene: TRBV15
J gene: TRBJ2-7
clone size: NA
CDR3 protein: CATSRGQGINEQYF

V gene: TRBV30
J gene: TRBJ2-1
clone size: NA
CDR3 protein: CAWSLPRVISSYNEQFF

V gene: TRBV5-6
J gene: TRBJ1-2
clone size: once
CDR3 protein: CASSLGQVEGYTF

V gene: TRBV30
J gene: TRBJ2-1
clone size: NA
CDR3 protein: CALAAGSSYNEQFF

V gene: TRBV30
J gene: TRBJ1-1
clone size: NA
CDR3 protein: CAWSTQGHTEAFF

V gene: TRBV30
J gene: TRBJ2-1
clone size: NA
CDR3 protein: CAWTWDRSYEQFF

V gene: TRBV9
J gene: TRBJ1-5
clone size: NA
CDR3 protein: CASSVEGARNQPQHF

V gene: TRBV1
J gene: TRBJ1-4
clone size: NA
CDR3 protein: CSTHQAPKGGGTGEKLFF

V gene: TRBV27
J gene: TRBJ1-5
clone size: NA
CDR3 protein: CASSLHLKGQPQHF

V gene: TRBV5-6
J gene: TRBJ2-7
clone size: once
CDR3 protein: CASSSNVRGPTTYEQYF

V gene: TRBV4-1
J gene: TRBJ2-7
clone size: NA
CDR3 protein: CASSLSPKKYEQYF

V gene: TRBV23-1
J gene: TRBJ2-3
clone size: NA
CDR3 protein: CASSLWDSQRDTQYF

V gene: TRBV5-1
J gene: TRBJ2-1
clone size: NA
CDR3 protein: CASSLVDRPQNEQFF

V gene: TRBV7-9
J gene: TRBJ1-5
clone size: NA
CDR3 protein: CASSLGGDQPQHF